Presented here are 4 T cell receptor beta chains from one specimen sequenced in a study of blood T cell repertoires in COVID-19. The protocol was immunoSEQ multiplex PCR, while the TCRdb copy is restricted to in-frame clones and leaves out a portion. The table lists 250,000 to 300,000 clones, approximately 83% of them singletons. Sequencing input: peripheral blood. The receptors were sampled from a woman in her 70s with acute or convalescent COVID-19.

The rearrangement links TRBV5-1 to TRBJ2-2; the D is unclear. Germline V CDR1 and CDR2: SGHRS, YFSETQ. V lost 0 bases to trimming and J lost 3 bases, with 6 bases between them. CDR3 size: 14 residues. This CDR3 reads CASSLDFYTGELFF. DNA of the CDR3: TGCGCCAGCAGCTTGGACTTTTACACCGGGGAGCTGTTTTTT.

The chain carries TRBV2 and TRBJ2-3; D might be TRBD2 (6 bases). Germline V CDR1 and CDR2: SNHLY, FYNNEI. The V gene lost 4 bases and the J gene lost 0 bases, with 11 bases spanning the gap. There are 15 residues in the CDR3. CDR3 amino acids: CASSVGRLSTDTQYF. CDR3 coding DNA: TGTGCCAGCAGTGTGGGGAGGCTGAGCACAGATACGCAGTATTTT. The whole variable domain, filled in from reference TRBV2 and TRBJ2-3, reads EPEVTQTPSHQVTQMGQEVILRCVPISNHLYFYWYRQILGQKVEFLVSFYNNEISEKSEIFDDQFSVERPDGSNFTLKIRSTKLEDSAMYFCASSVGRLSTDTQYFGPGTRLTVL.

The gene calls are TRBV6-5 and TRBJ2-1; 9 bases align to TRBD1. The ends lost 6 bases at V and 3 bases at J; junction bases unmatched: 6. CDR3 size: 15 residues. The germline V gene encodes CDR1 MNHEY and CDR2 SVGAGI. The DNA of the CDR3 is TGTGCCAGCAGACTACAGGGGGCCGGCTACAATGAGCAGTTCTTC. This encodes CASRLQGAGYNEQFF.

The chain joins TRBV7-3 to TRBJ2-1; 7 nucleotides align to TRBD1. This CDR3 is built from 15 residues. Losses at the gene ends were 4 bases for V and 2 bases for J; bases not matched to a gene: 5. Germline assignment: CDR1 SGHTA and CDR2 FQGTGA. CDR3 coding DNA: TGTGCCAGCAGCTGGGGTACAGGGGCCTACAATGAGCAGTTCTTC. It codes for CASSWGTGAYNEQFF. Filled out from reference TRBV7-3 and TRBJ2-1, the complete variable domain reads GAGVSQTPSNKVTEKGKYVELRCDPISGHTALYWYRQSLGQGPEFLIYFQGTGAADDSGLPNDRFFAVRPEGSVSTLKIQRTERGDSAVYLCASSWGTGAYNEQFFGPGTRLTVL.